This T cell receptor (beta chain) originates from a study of human T cells and chemical hapten exposure. Individual cDNA molecules in this library carried unique molecular identifiers. TCRdb re-called the RACE reads with MiXCR, one entry per CDR3 protein. The data show 150,000 to 200,000 distinct CDR3 sequences, 13% to 15% seen once. Of note for this clonotype: What it binds is not known.

V shed 4 bases and J shed 2 bases, with 14 bases lying between them. This CDR3 has 16 amino acids. Germline loops: CDR1 SEHNR, CDR2 FQNEAQ (reference sequence). Broader study findings: Since the donors had alopecia, their immune response may not be the same as that of healthy people.

Regarding time point: patch test 1, 2 weeks after DPC sensitization. Treatment reported: therapeutic diphenylcyclopropenone sensitization with weekly scalp DPC. The chain has TRBV7-9 and TRBJ2-2; D uncertain. The starting material was whole blood, obtained in connection with sensitization to the hapten diphenylcyclopropenone (DPC). This sequence was found in a woman younger than 45 with alopecia areata. Some clones in this sample may be carry-over from other donors' samples. As DNA, the CDR3 is TGTGCCAGCAGCTCCGACGGTGGTCCTAACACCGGGGAGCTGTTTTTT. Amino acids: CASSSDGGPNTGELFF.